Listed here are 27 T cell receptor beta chains from one sample, sequenced in a study of cytomegalovirus exposure and HLA in healthy donors. The PCR ran on 60 Vbeta and 13 Jbeta primers. The data were produced by immunoSEQ multiplex PCR, yet TCRdb's version contains in-frame clones alone and is incomplete. The repertoire holds 150,000 to 200,000 clones, about 79% seen once, with 11% to 15% in the top ten. Sequenced input: PBMCs. The receptors come from a man aged 50 to 59 in good health and CMV-seropositive.

This clone was detected only a few times. This sequence joins TRBV4-1 and TRBJ2-5; a weak D match, TRBD2 (5 bases). The CDR3 is 13 amino acids. Germline V gene data show CDR1 as MGHRA and CDR2 as YSYEKL. V was shortened by 1 base and J by 7 bases, with 10 bases between the two germline ends. Here the CDR3 reads CASSQGEWGTQYF. For the CDR3, the DNA is TGCGCCAGCAGCCAAGGGGAGTGGGGGACCCAGTACTTC.

The chain recombines TRBV10-3 with TRBJ2-7, with a weak D call TRBD2 (5 bases). Trimming stripped 3 bases from V and 5 bases from J, with 11 bases between. This CDR3 region has 13 residues. Germline loops: CDR1 ENHRY, CDR2 SYGVKD. CDR3 nucleotides: TGTGCCATCAGTGATTCACTAGACCACGAGCAGTACTTC. This gives the protein CAISDSLDHEQYF.

V and J are TRBV7-3 and TRBJ2-3, with 8 positions matching TRBD1. The V segment lost 5 bases and the J segment 4 bases; nucleotides outside the gene matches: 5. The germline gives CDR1 SGHTA, CDR2 FQGTGA. The CDR3 contains 14 residues. CDR3 in amino acids: CASSRGTGSDTQYF. CDR3 bases: TGTGCCAGCAGCCGAGGGACAGGATCAGATACGCAGTATTTT.

The chain uses TRBV18 and TRBJ2-7; perhaps TRBD1 as D (5 bases). The germline CDR1 and CDR2 sequences are KGHSH and LQKENI. The CDR3 consists of 12 residues. The V end was cut by 8 bases, the J end by 1 base, with 9 bases between. CDR3 sequence: CASSRASYEQYF. The CDR3 nucleotides are TGTGCCAGCAGCAGGGCTTCCTACGAGCAGTACTTC.

The rearrangement links TRBV4-1 to TRBJ1-1; TRBD1 matches at 11 bases. Germline assignment: CDR1 MGHRA and CDR2 YSYEKL. CDR3 length equals 14 residues. The V and J ends lost 4 bases and 8 bases, in that order; junction bases with no gene match: 6. In DNA form, the CDR3 reads TGCGCCAGCAGCCCACGGGACAGGGGGGCCGAAGCTTTCTTT. Amino acids: CASSPRDRGAEAFF.

This clone showed up just a few times. The chain recombines TRBV7-2 with TRBJ1-4, with D possibly being TRBD1 (6 bases). Germline CDR1 reads SGHTA; CDR2 reads FQGNSA. V lost 0 bases, J lost 5 bases, and 10 bases lay in between. This CDR3 contains 15 residues. As DNA, the CDR3 is TGTGCCAGCAGCTTAGCGAACAGGGTCAATGAAAAACTGTTTTTT. This encodes CASSLANRVNEKLFF.

The V call is TRBV5-1, the J call TRBJ2-5, with D hard to call. CDR3 length: 15 residues. Trimming took 0 bases from V and 5 from J, leaving 14 bases between them. CDR1 is SGHRS and CDR2 is YFSETQ in the germline V gene. The CDR3, as DNA: TGCGCCAGCAGCTTGGCTGGGCCCCAGAAGGAGACCCAGTACTTC. Translating it yields CASSLAGPQKETQYF.

This chain joins TRBV29-1 and TRBJ2-3; 8 positions match TRBD1. V shed 7 bases, J shed 4 bases, and the junction held 4 bases outside the gene matches. Per germline, CDR1 SQVTM and CDR2 ANQGSEA. This CDR3 spans 12 amino acids. The CDR3 coding sequence is TGCAGCGCAGACAGGGGCTCAGATACGCAGTATTTT. It codes for CSADRGSDTQYF.

The chain couples TRBV5-1 to TRBJ1-1; 8 bases align to TRBD1. The germline CDR1 and CDR2 sequences are SGHRS and YFSETQ. V lost 2 bases and J lost 4; bases outside the gene matches: 4. The CDR3 covers 14 residues. Here the CDR3 DNA reads TGCGCCAGCAGCTTAGGACAGGGATCCACTGAAGCTTTCTTT. Amino acid sequence: CASSLGQGSTEAFF.

V and J are TRBV18 and TRBJ1-4; TRBD1 matches at 9 bases. From germline, CDR1 is KGHSH and CDR2 LQKENI. The CDR3 spans 14 residues. After removal of 5 bases from V and 8 bases from J, the junction contained 6 bases not matched to a gene. CDR3 region: CASSAQGALEKLFF. CDR3 in DNA: TGTGCCAGCTCAGCACAGGGGGCGTTAGAAAAACTGTTTTTT. The full variable domain, in which reference TRBV18 and TRBJ1-4 provide the parts outside the CDR3, is NAGVMQNPRHLVRRRGQEARLRCSPMKGHSHVYWYRQLPEEGLKFMVYLQKENIIDESGMPKERFSAEFPKEGPSILRIQQVVRGDSAAYFCASSAQGALEKLFFGSGTQLSVL.

Comments on this clone: Other DNA sequences in the same sample also yield this CDR3. V and J are TRBV27 and TRBJ1-1, with a tentative D call TRBD1 (5 bases). Germline CDR1 reads MNHEY; CDR2 reads SMNVEV (reference sequence). Between the trimmed V and J ends, which lost 2 bases and 2 bases, there was a span of 9 bases. This CDR3 spans 14 amino acids. The CDR3 DNA sequence: TGTGCCAGCAGTTTACAGGGCGGTAACACTGAAGCTTTCTTT. It yields the protein CASSLQGGNTEAFF.

The chain uses TRBV14 and TRBJ2-2; D is possibly TRBD1 (6 bases). The CDR3 covers 19 residues. Trimming took 5 bases from V and 3 from J, leaving 25 bases between them. Germline V lookup: CDR1 SGHDN, CDR2 FVKESK. This CDR3 is CASSFRAGARFMDTGELFF. The CDR3 coding sequence is TGTGCCAGCAGCTTTAGGGCAGGGGCAAGGTTTATGGACACCGGGGAGCTGTTTTTT.

This chain uses TRBV11-2 with TRBJ1-5; D may be TRBD1 (6 bases). There are 15 residues in the CDR3. Germline CDR1 reads SGHAT; CDR2 reads FQNNGV. Trimming removed 4 bases from V and 3 bases from J, with 13 bases in between. The CDR3 DNA reads as TGTGCCAGCAGCTCCACCGGGACAATCAATCAGCCCCAGCATTTT. Translation: CASSSTGTINQPQHF.

V gene TRBV5-4 combines with J gene TRBJ1-2; 11 bases align to TRBD1. CDR1 SGHNT and CDR2 YYREEE come from the germline V gene (reference sequence). Germline trimming cut 4 bases from V and 1 base from J; bases unmatched to any gene: 6. This CDR3 region has 16 residues. CDR3: CASSRTGQGVNYGYTF. Here the CDR3 DNA reads TGTGCCAGCAGCCGCACGGGACAGGGGGTTAACTATGGCTACACCTTC.

The rearrangement links TRBV18 to TRBJ2-7; D is perhaps TRBD2 (5 bases). CDR1 KGHSH and CDR2 LQKENI come from the germline V gene. Trimming removed 6 bases at V and 0 bases at J, with 12 bases between. The CDR3 runs to 14 residues. DNA for the CDR3: TGTGCCAGCTCCATCGGACTGAGCTCCTACGAGCAGTACGTC. Translation: CASSIGLSSYEQYV.

J is TRBJ1-1 and V is TRBV2, with 8 bases that match TRBD1. Germline lookup yields CDR1 SNHLY and CDR2 FYNNEI. This CDR3 has 13 residues. Losses at the gene ends were 6 bases for V and 4 bases for J; bases not matched to a gene: 4. The CDR3 DNA sequence: TGTGCCAGCAGGGGACAGGCGAGCACTGAAGCTTTCTTT. The encoded protein is CASRGQASTEAFF.

The V and J genes are TRBV4-1 and TRBJ2-3; TRBD2 matches at 10 bases. Germline V gene data show CDR1 as MGHRA and CDR2 as YSYEKL. V gave up 3 bases and J gave up 1 base; unmatched junction bases: 4. This CDR3 has 16 residues. The CDR3 spells CASSHRAGGGTDTQYF. CDR3 nucleotide sequence: TGCGCCAGCAGCCACCGAGCGGGGGGGGGCACAGATACGCAGTATTTT.

This sequence joins TRBV5-1 and TRBJ1-2; 10 bases align to TRBD1. The CDR3 spans 13 residues. With V trimmed by 4 bases and J by 6 bases, 3 bases remained unmatched. CDR1 is SGHRS, CDR2 YFSETQ, per germline. CDR3 nucleotides: TGCGCCAGCAGCCCTGGACAGGGGGATGGCTACACCTTC. Amino acids: CASSPGQGDGYTF.

The gene calls are TRBV6-5 and TRBJ1-5, with D possibly TRBD1 on 5 matching bases. The CDR3 has 15 residues. Germline CDR1 reads MNHEY; CDR2 reads SVGAGI. Trimming shortened V by 0 bases and J by 3 bases, and 9 bases separated the two germline ends. The CDR3 sequence is CASSYSGDSNQPQHF. DNA of the CDR3: TGTGCCAGCAGTTACTCAGGGGATTCCAATCAGCCCCAGCATTTT.

This clone was found once. The chain combines TRBV2 with TRBJ1-2; 7 bases are a match to TRBD1. The V gene end was trimmed by 7 bases and the J gene end by 2 bases; junction bases not matched to a gene: 4. Germline loops: CDR1 SNHLY, CDR2 FYNNEI. The CDR3 is 13 residues long. The CDR3 bases are TGTGCCAGCACCAGGACAGGAAACTATGGCTACACCTTC. This translates into CASTRTGNYGYTF. Drawing the rest from reference TRBV2 and TRBJ1-2, the complete variable domain is EPEVTQTPSHQVTQMGQEVILRCVPISNHLYFYWYRQILGQKVEFLVSFYNNEISEKSEIFDDQFSVERPDGSNFTLKIRSTKLEDSAMYFCASTRTGNYGYTFGSGTRLTVV.

This rearrangement joins TRBV19 to TRBJ1-2, with 9 nucleotides matching TRBD1. V was pared by 6 bases and J by 7 bases, with 15 bases of the junction left unmatched. The germline V gene encodes CDR1 LNHDA and CDR2 SQIVND (reference sequence). The CDR3 runs 16 residues. The CDR3 DNA follows: TGTGCCAGTAGACAAAAACTCGGACAGGGGAAGATTGGCTACACCTTC. As protein: CASRQKLGQGKIGYTF. The variable domain in full, completed from reference TRBV19 and TRBJ1-2, reads DGGITQSPKYLFRKEGQNVTLSCEQNLNHDAMYWYRQDPGQGLRLIYYSQIVNDFQKGDIAEGYSVSREKKESFPLTVTSAQKNPTAFYLCASRQKLGQGKIGYTFGSGTRLTVV.

V is TRBV6-5 and J is TRBJ2-5; no clear D. Germline assignment: CDR1 MNHEY and CDR2 SVGAGI. Trimming shortened V by 3 bases and J by 11 bases, and 22 bases separated the two germline ends. The CDR3 contains 15 residues. The CDR3 here is CASSYAMWARSEQYF. DNA of the CDR3: TGTGCCAGCAGTTATGCGATGTGGGCCCGGTCAGAGCAGTACTTC.

This clone was seen a few times. The V call is TRBV7-8, the J call TRBJ2-5; 7 bases match TRBD1. V was pared by 5 bases and J by 5 bases, with 8 bases of the junction left unmatched. This CDR3 has 14 amino acids. Germline V gives CDR1 SGHVS, CDR2 FQNEAQ. The CDR3 reads CASSNDRVLETQYF. DNA of the CDR3: TGTGCCAGCAGCAACGACAGGGTATTGGAGACCCAGTACTTC.

V and J are TRBV11-2 and TRBJ2-1; TRBD2 matches at 9 bases. Per germline, CDR1 SGHAT and CDR2 FQNNGV. CDR3 size: 16 residues. V was pared by 2 bases and J by 5 bases, with 7 bases of the junction left unmatched. The CDR3, as DNA: TGTGCCAGCAGCTTAACTCTAGCGGGGCCCAACAATGAGCAGTTCTTC. This translates into CASSLTLAGPNNEQFF.

V is TRBV7-9 and J is TRBJ1-1; TRBD1 is a possible D gene (5 bases). Deletions cut 5 bases from V and 0 bases from J, with 10 bases between. This CDR3 is built from 14 residues. Germline assignment: CDR1 SEHNR and CDR2 FQNEAQ (reference sequence). The CDR3 loop reads CASSRDRLNTEAFF. CDR3 coding DNA: TGTGCCAGCAGCCGCGACAGACTGAACACTGAAGCTTTCTTT.

The rearrangement joins TRBV19 to TRBJ1-2, with 7 positions matching TRBD1. Germline values: CDR1 LNHDA, CDR2 SQIVND (reference sequence). V lost 9 bases and J lost 2; bases outside the gene matches: 9. This CDR3 comprises 14 residues. This chain's CDR3 is CASGYQGVNYGYTF. The CDR3 DNA reads TGTGCCAGCGGTTACCAGGGGGTGAACTATGGCTACACCTTC.

The chain combines TRBV10-3 with TRBJ1-5; 9 nucleotides align to TRBD1. V lost 3 bases and J lost 2; bases outside the gene matches: 8. Germline V CDR1 and CDR2: ENHRY, SYGVKD. CDR3 length equals 17 residues. CDR3: CAISDQQGAVGNQPQHF. The CDR3 region has the DNA TGTGCCATCAGTGATCAACAGGGGGCAGTCGGCAATCAGCCCCAGCATTTT.